Following are 8 T cell receptor beta chains from one sample sequenced in a study of human T cells and chemical hapten exposure. As for time point: patch test 2, 6 weeks after DPC sensitization. Regarding treatment: therapeutic diphenylcyclopropenone sensitization with weekly scalp DPC. TCRdb called the RACE reads again in MiXCR, with one record for every CDR3 protein. The sample records more than 75,000 distinct CDR3 sequences, around 9.3% being singletons. The starting material was whole blood, obtained in connection with sensitization to the hapten diphenylcyclopropenone (DPC). Receptors were obtained from a woman aged 40-49 years with alopecia areata. Some clones in this sample may be carry-over from other donors' samples.

This clonotype was counted ten times or more. This sequence joins TRBV9 and TRBJ2-7; D not resolved. The ends were cut back, 2 bases at V and 4 bases at J, with 7 bases in the middle. The CDR3 has 12 amino acids. The germline V gene encodes CDR1 SGDLS and CDR2 YYNGEE. The CDR3 DNA is TGTGCCAGCAGCGTGGACGAGTACGAGCAGTACTTC. It translates to CASSVDEYEQYF.

This clonotype was seen only a few times. Written as DNA, the CDR3 is TGTGCCAGCAGTCGGACTAGCGGGAGCCTGAACACCGGGGAGCTGTTTTTT. It yields the protein CASSRTSGSLNTGELFF. V and J are TRBV5-5 and TRBJ2-2; 13 bases align to TRBD2. Germline CDR1 SGHKS, CDR2 YYEKEE (reference sequence). Losses at the gene ends were 5 bases for V and 1 base for J; bases not matched to a gene: 5. The CDR3 runs 17 residues.

This chain links TRBV21-1 with TRBJ2-7; the table gives TRBD2 as D, unverified against the DNA. TRBV21-1 corresponds to a pseudogene. This CDR3 region has 13 residues. The CDR3 nucleotides are TGTGGGTACCCCGGGACTAGTCGATACGAGCAGTACTTC. It encodes CGYPGTSRYEQYF.

The chain uses TRBV29-1 and TRBJ1-2; the D gene is possibly TRBD1 (6 bases). The germline CDR1 and CDR2 sequences are SQVTM and ANQGSEA. Trimming shortened V by 7 bases and J by 4 bases, and 13 bases separated the two germline ends. The CDR3 contains 12 residues. As DNA, the CDR3 is TGCAGCGCTGGTCCAGGGGCCTATGGCTACACCTTC. The encoded protein is CSAGPGAYGYTF.

This clonotype was seen only a few times. V and J are TRBV29-1 and TRBJ2-3; 12 bases agree with TRBD2. The CDR3 runs to 17 residues. J was trimmed by 4 bases and V by 3 bases; bases with no gene match: 11. Germline CDR1 SQVTM, CDR2 ANQGSEA. The CDR3 DNA reads TGCAGCGTTGATCTCCCACGACTAGCGGGAGTCCCAGATACGCAGTATTTT. Its protein product is CSVDLPRLAGVPDTQYF.

At least ten counts were recorded for this clonotype. The chain has TRBV7-3 and TRBJ1-1; weak D call: TRBD1 (5 bases). The CDR3 runs to 14 residues. From germline, CDR1 is SGHTA and CDR2 FQGTGA. The ends were cut back, 1 base at V and 3 bases at J, with 9 bases in the middle. CDR3 nucleotides: TGTGCCAGCAGCTTAATGGGGCTCGACACTGAAGCTTTCTTT. Its protein is CASSLMGLDTEAFF.

The J gene is TRBJ2-5, the V gene TRBV5-1; no clear D gene. CDR1 and CDR2 (germline): SGHRS, YFSETQ. Trimming cost V 3 bases and J 1 base, with 7 bases left between them. There are 13 residues in the CDR3. The CDR3 bases are TGCGCCAGCAGCTCGGGCGTCCAAGAGACCCAGTACTTC. This sequence encodes CASSSGVQETQYF.

CDR3 sequence (DNA): TGTGCCAGTAGCCGATGGACAGGGGAAGGGGCGGAGCAGTACTTC. It is translated as CASSRWTGEGAEQYF. V gene TRBV19 combines with J gene TRBJ2-7; 9 nucleotides line up with TRBD1. The CDR3 consists of 15 residues. V was pared by 6 bases and J by 7 bases, with 13 bases of the junction left unmatched. Germline V gene sequence: CDR1 LNHDA, CDR2 SQIVND (reference sequence).